This T cell receptor (beta chain) originates from a study of somatic mutations in cytotoxic T cells in rheumatoid arthritis. Notes on this clone: Its antigen is unidentified.

General study findings and limits: No multiple-comparison adjustment was applied to the slight TRBV07 underrepresentation in rheumatoid arthritis patients. CD8+ clonality increased with age in rheumatoid arthritis patients but not in healthy controls.

V lost 2 bases, J lost 2 bases, and 8 bases stayed unmatched. This CDR3 spans 16 amino acids. Per germline, CDR1 SGDLS and CDR2 YYNGEE. Assay used: immunoSEQ multiplex PCR; TCRdb lists only in-frame clones, some missing. The data hold approximately 18,000 clones, with over 65% observed a single time. The source of this sequence is an adult with rheumatoid arthritis. The chain couples TRBV9 to TRBJ1-1; 8 bases match TRBD1. Material for sequencing was CD8+ T cells sorted from blood. The CDR3 region is CASSVGTGGLNTEAFF. CDR3 in DNA: TGTGCCAGCAGCGTTGGGACAGGAGGTCTTAACACTGAAGCTTTCTTT.